Following are 10 T cell receptor beta chains from one sample sequenced in a study of T-cell memory formation after mild COVID-19. Via MiXCR, TCRdb re-called the 5' RACE reads, giving one row per CDR3 protein. The table shows 300,000 to 400,000 distinct CDR3 sequences, with approximately 16% occurring only once. Sequenced: PBMCs or a T cell subset sorted from them (not recorded which). All receptors come from a man younger than 35 who had mild COVID-19 (a few samples of this study predate the infection). Cell type and time point are not known.

In its sample, this clonotype was seen a few times. This chain connects TRBV5-6 to TRBJ2-1; TRBD1 matches 8 bases. The CDR3 sequence is 11 residues long. The V gene end was trimmed by 4 bases and the J gene end by 15 bases; junction bases not matched to a gene: 6. Looked up from germline, CDR1 is SGHDT and CDR2 is YYEEEE. CDR3 amino acids: CASSRQGWWFF. The CDR3 DNA sequence: TGTGCCAGCAGCCGACAGGGGTGGTGGTTCTTC.

There are a few counts of this clonotype. V usage is TRBV5-1 and J usage is TRBJ2-5; D is ambiguous. CDR1 and CDR2 from the germline V gene are SGHRS and YFSETQ. The CDR3 runs 15 residues. V lost 3 bases and J 2 bases, leaving 14 bases between the germline ends. CDR3 nucleotide sequence: TGCGCCAGCAGCTGGACGGGCCTTAGTCAAGAGACCCAGTACTTC. It codes for CASSWTGLSQETQYF.

There are a few counts of this clonotype. The chain employs TRBV10-3 and TRBJ2-2, with D possibly matching TRBD1 (6 bases). V was pared by 4 bases and J by 3 bases, with 12 bases between. The CDR3 is made up of 15 amino acids. Germline assignment: CDR1 ENHRY and CDR2 SYGVKD. The CDR3 nucleotides read TGTGCCATCAGTGGGGGGCTCTGGGACACCGGGGAGCTGTTTTTT. Translated: CAISGGLWDTGELFF.

This clonotype was seen repeatedly, ten times or more. This chain links TRBV4-1 with TRBJ2-5, with D perhaps matching TRBD1 (5 bases). CDR1 and CDR2 (germline): MGHRA, YSYEKL. V lost 1 base and J lost 4, with 19 bases in between. The CDR3 contains 17 residues. CDR3: CASSQGLHVTVRETQYF. The DNA for the CDR3 is TGCGCCAGCAGCCAAGGGCTACACGTGACAGTTCGAGAGACCCAGTACTTC.

This clonotype occurred a few times. The rearrangement uses TRBV4-3 and TRBJ2-7; 7 bases are a match to TRBD1. Germline CDR1 reads LGHNA; CDR2 reads YSLEER. Germline trimming cut 4 bases from V and 2 bases from J; bases unmatched to any gene: 8. The CDR3 is 15 residues long. The CDR3 DNA reads TGCGCCAGCAGCCCAAGTATCGGGACAGCCTACGAGCAGTACGTC. Translation: CASSPSIGTAYEQYV.

The V call is TRBV7-9, the J call TRBJ2-3, with unresolved D. The germline CDR1 and CDR2 sequences are SEHNR and FQNEAQ (reference sequence). The ends were cut back, 5 bases at V and 1 base at J, with 10 bases in the middle. The CDR3 covers 14 residues. DNA of the CDR3: TGTGCCAGCAGCGTAGTGCAGGGCACAGATACGCAGTATTTT. It is translated as CASSVVQGTDTQYF. Supplemented by reference TRBV7-9 and TRBJ2-3, the full variable domain reads DTGVSQNPRHKITKRGQNVTFRCDPISEHNRLYWYRQTLGQGPEFLTYFQNEAQLEKSRLLSDRFSAERPKGSFSTLEIQRTEQGDSAMYLCASSVVQGTDTQYFGPGTRLTVL.

There are a few counts of this clonotype. J is TRBJ2-7 and V is TRBV18; D call uncertain. Germline V lookup: CDR1 KGHSH, CDR2 LQKENI. The CDR3 length is 13 residues. The germline V and J ends were trimmed by 6 bases and 6 bases, with 15 bases remaining between them. CDR3 in DNA: TGTGCCAGCTCGTCGGCAAGGGCCCGCGAGCAGTACGTC. Protein: CASSSARAREQYV.

There are many counts of this clonotype. V and J are TRBV7-6 and TRBJ1-1; D gene unclear. Trimming left V 0 bases short and J 1 base short, with 6 bases between. The CDR3 covers 14 residues. Germline lookup yields CDR1 SGHVS and CDR2 FNYEAQ. This CDR3 reads CASSLALGNTEAFF. CDR3 sequence (DNA): TGTGCCAGCAGCTTAGCGCTAGGGAACACTGAAGCTTTCTTT.

The sample holds a few counts of this clonotype. The chain recombines TRBV5-8 with TRBJ2-1; maybe TRBD2 (5 bases). CDR3 length: 12 amino acids. Germline CDR1 SGHTS, CDR2 YDEGEE. Trimming stripped 4 bases from V and 12 bases from J, with 14 bases between. In nucleotides, the CDR3 is TGTGCCAGCAGCCCGGACGGGGATAGGCAGTTCTTC. Protein sequence: CASSPDGDRQFF.

The V call is TRBV6-5, the J call TRBJ2-7, with 8 bases lining up with TRBD1. Germline V gives CDR1 MNHEY, CDR2 SVGAGI. Trimming took 3 bases from V and 4 from J; bases not matched to a gene: 5. This CDR3 has 14 amino acids. CDR3 DNA: TGTGCCAGCAGTTATTCGCAGGGGGCATACGAGCAGTACGTC. It specifies CASSYSQGAYEQYV.